This TCR beta chain was captured by sequencing in a study of T cells in Graves' hyperthyroidism and ophthalmopathy (dated by TCRdb to between 2018 and 2021). Looking at the study overall: Peripheral blood was collected at initial diagnosis, before any treatment. To identify distinguishing TCR V-J signatures, a discovery cohort of about a hundred patients was used, comprising fewer than 45 with Graves' ophthalmopathy and roughly 60 with stable Graves' hyperthyroidism. Prospective prediction of ophthalmopathy was tested in an independent validation cohort consisting of about 20 hyperthyroidism patients and some 17 patients who later progressed to ophthalmopathy. The 100 discovery patients were randomly split 7:3 into training and test sets. The study also compared thyroid tissue and blood T-cell repertoires from roughly six Graves' hyperthyroidism patients. Once sampling was done, hyperthyroidism patients were given methimazole at a starting dose of 30 mg daily, whereas ophthalmopathy patients were given high-dose intravenous methylprednisolone. The paper describes TCR Vbeta CDR3 sequencing of 140 or so peripheral blood samples, made up of roughly 45 ophthalmopathy patients, some 80 hyperthyroidism patients and about 17 progressor patients. Overall study results and their limits: Sample size was not statistically predetermined, and blinding of investigators to group allocation was not performed. Most expanded thyroid clonotypes (frequency above 0.001) were also detected in blood, a finding suggesting that blood repertoires may reflect thyroid immune responses. A 13 V-J signature model separated ophthalmopathy from stable hyperthyroidism, with about 88% sensitivity and 81.08% specificity in cross-validation and 80%/75% in testing. In validation, the model predicted progression to ophthalmopathy a median of roughly 6.1 months before onset, with about 71% sensitivity and around 76% specificity.

CDR1 and CDR2, per the germline V gene (reference sequence), are LGHDT and YNNKEL. V is clipped by 2 bases and J by 7 bases, and the sequence between their germline boundaries is 18 bases long. The cysteine opens and the phenylalanine closes a CDR3 of 15 amino acids. Just CDR3 DNA is preserved here, 45 bases in frame from base 1. In the ophthalmopathy patients, disease was moderately to severely active, with a Clinical Activity Score of 3 or more, a NOSPECS grade of 4 or more, and a duration of less than 3 months. Patients with uncontrolled infections, other autoimmune diseases, pregnancy or lactation were excluded. Diagnoses were based on clinical symptoms, serum thyroxine and TRAb, thyroid ultrasound and orbital computed tomography. Ficoll-Paque density gradient centrifugation was used to isolate PBMCs from approximately 10 ml of fresh peripheral blood. Trizol reagent was used to extract total RNA, and RNA quality was then checked on an Agilent 2100 Bioanalyzer.

For this clonotype: The antigen it binds to is not known. No base qualities exist here, and no much larger clone lies one base off it.

The TCR beta CDR3 regions were amplified from RNA transcripts. A first-round RT-PCR of the TCR CDR3 used the HTBI primer set with the Qiagen OneStep RT-PCR kit. Libraries were constructed in a second round of multiplex PCR, after which size selection and purification were performed. Sequencing of the libraries was done on an Illumina HiSeq2000 using paired-end 100 bp reads. From the authors' description of their analysis: Raw data were processed with SOAPnuke, discarding reads with adapters, uncalled bases, mean Phred below 15, or no exact constant-primer or identifier match. COPE v1.2.5 was used to merge high-quality paired reads, and clonotypes were defined as unique nucleotide sequences. MiTCR v1.1 was used to align clonotypes to the IMGT TRBV, TRBD and TRBJ reference segments. The analysis was restricted to V-J combinations with a frequency above 0.0001, which together covered around 99% of the repertoires. A TCS score was defined as the ratio between F50 (clonal expansion) and ExV (chaos), using BLOSUM62-based TCRdist between CDR3 peptides within each V-J. Welch's t-statistics and random forest reduced 450 to 600 V-J features to about 12, which were used in a naive Bayes classifier (R e1071). TCRdb reran the public reads through fastp at Q25 and MiXCR, keeping productive beta chains. Under each unique CDR3 protein, matching rows form one entry showing the most common genes and DNA. For this entry, the V and J calls and clone size follow TCRdb and not the study's own pipeline. In all, the sample holds roughly 500,000 distinct CDR3 sequences, and around 24% of those were seen once. The ten largest clones take up about 10% of the sample.

The sequencing sample was made of blood. The origin of this receptor is a woman aged 30 to 39 with Graves' ophthalmopathy. This chain is built from TRBV3-1 and TRBJ2-7; a tentative D match to TRBD2 spans 5 bases. The CDR3 protein sequence reads: CASSQISPGSGEQYF. Read as DNA, the sequence is TGTGCCAGCAGCCAAATTAGTCCAGGTTCGGGAGAGCAGTACTTC.